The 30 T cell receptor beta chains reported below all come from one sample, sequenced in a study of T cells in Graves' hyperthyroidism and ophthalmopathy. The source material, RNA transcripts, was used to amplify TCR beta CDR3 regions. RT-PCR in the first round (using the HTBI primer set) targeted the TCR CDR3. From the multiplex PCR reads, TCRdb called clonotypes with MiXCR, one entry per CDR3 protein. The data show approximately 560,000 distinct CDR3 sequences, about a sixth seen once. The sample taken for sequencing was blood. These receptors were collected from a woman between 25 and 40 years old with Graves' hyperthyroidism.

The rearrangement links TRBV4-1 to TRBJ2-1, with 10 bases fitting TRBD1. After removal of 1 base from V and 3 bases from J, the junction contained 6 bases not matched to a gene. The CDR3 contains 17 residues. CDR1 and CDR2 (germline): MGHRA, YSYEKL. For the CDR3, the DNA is TGCGCCAGCAGCCAAGTCATCCGGACAGGGGGCTACAATGAGCAGTTCTTC. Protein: CASSQVIRTGGYNEQFF.

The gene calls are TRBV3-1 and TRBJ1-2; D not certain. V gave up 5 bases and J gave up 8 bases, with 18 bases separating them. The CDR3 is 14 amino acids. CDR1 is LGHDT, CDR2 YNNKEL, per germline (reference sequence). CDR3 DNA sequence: TGTGCCAGCAGCTCCCGACCTTCACCGGGGGGCTACACCTTC. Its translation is CASSSRPSPGGYTF.

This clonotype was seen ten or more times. The CDR3 loop is CASSTGEVETQYF. The CDR3 bases are TGTGCCAGCAGTACTGGGGAGGTAGAGACCCAGTACTTC. The J gene is TRBJ2-5, the V gene TRBV28; D is perhaps TRBD2 (6 bases). There are 13 residues in the CDR3. Germline CDR1 and CDR2: MDHEN and SYDVKM. V was shortened by 5 bases and J by 4 bases, with 11 bases between the two germline ends.

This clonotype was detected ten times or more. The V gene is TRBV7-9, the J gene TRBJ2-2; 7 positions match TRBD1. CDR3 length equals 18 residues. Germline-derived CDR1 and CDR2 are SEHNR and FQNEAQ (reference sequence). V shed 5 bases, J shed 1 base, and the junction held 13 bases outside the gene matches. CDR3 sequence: CASSLTNRGPMNTGELFF. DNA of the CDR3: TGTGCCAGCAGCCTAACAAACAGGGGTCCCATGAACACCGGGGAGCTGTTTTTT.

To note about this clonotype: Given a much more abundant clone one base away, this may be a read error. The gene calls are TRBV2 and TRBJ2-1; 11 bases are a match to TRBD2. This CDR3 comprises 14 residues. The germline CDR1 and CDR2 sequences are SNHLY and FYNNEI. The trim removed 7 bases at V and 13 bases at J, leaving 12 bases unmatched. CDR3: CASNDSRTSGRQFF. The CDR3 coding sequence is TGTGCCAGCAATGATAGTAGAACTAGCGGGAGACAGTTCTTC.

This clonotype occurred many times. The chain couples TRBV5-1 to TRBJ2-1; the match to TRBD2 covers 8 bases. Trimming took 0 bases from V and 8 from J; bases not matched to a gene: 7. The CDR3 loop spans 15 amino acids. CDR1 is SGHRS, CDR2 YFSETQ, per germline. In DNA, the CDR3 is TGCGCCAGCAGCTTGGGGGTAGCGGGGTTGGATGAGCAGTTCTTC. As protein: CASSLGVAGLDEQFF.

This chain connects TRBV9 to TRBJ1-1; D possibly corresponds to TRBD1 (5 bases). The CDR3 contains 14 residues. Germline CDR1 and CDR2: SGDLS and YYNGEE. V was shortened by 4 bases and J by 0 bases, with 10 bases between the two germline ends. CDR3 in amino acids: CASSPWTMNTEAFF. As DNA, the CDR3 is TGTGCCAGCAGCCCATGGACAATGAACACTGAAGCTTTCTTT. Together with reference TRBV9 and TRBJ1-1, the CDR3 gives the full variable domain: DSGVTQTPKHLITATGQRVTLRCSPRSGDLSVYWYQQSLDQGLQFLIQYYNGEERAKGNILERFSAQQFPDLHSELNLSSLELGDSALYFCASSPWTMNTEAFFGQGTRLTVV.

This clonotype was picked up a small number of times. CDR3 region: CASSSQSQGNTEAFF. The CDR3 region has the DNA TGCGCCAGCAGCTCTCAGTCACAGGGGAACACTGAAGCTTTCTTT. The chain employs TRBV5-1 and TRBJ1-1; D may be TRBD1 (6 bases). Per germline, CDR1 SGHRS and CDR2 YFSETQ. V shed 3 bases and J shed 1 base, with 13 bases lying between them. The CDR3 is 15 residues long.

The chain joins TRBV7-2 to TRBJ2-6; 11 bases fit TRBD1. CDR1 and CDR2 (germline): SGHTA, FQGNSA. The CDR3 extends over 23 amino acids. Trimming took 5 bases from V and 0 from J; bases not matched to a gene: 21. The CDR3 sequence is CASSRTGGGGRNYFGSGANVLTF. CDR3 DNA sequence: TGTGCCAGCAGCAGGACAGGGGGCGGGGGTCGGAACTACTTCGGCTCTGGGGCCAACGTCCTGACTTTC.

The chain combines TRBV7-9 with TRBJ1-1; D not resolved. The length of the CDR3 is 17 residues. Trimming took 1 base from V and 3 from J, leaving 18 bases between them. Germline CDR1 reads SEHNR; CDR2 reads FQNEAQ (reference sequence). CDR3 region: CASSLGLSVDWDTEAFF. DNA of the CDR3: TGTGCCAGCAGCTTAGGTTTGTCAGTAGATTGGGACACTGAAGCTTTCTTT.

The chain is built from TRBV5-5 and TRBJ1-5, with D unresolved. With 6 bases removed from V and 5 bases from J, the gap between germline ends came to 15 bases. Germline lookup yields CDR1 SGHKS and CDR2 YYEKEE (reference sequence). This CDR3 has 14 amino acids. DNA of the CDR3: TGTGCCAGCACCGATGGGATAGCCGATCAGCCCCAGCATTTT. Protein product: CASTDGIADQPQHF. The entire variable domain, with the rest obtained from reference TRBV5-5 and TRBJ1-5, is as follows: DAGVTQSPTHLIKTRGQQVTLRCSPISGHKSVSWYQQVLGQGPQFIFQYYEKEERGRGNFPDRFSARQFPNYSSELNVNALLLGDSALYLCASTDGIADQPQHFGDGTRLSIL.

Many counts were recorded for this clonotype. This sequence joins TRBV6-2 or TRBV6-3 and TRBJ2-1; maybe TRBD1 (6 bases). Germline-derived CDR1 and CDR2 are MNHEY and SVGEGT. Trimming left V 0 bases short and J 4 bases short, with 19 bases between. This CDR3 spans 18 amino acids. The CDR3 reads CASSYSVSTGTTYNEQFF. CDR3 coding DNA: TGTGCCAGCAGTTACTCGGTCTCCACCGGGACAACTTACAATGAGCAGTTCTTC.

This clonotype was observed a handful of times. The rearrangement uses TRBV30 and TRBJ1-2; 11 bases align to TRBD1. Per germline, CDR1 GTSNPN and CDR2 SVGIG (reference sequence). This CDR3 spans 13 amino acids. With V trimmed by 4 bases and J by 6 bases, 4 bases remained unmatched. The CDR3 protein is CAWTRTGGDGYTF. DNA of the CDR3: TGTGCCTGGACTCGGACAGGGGGCGATGGCTACACCTTC.

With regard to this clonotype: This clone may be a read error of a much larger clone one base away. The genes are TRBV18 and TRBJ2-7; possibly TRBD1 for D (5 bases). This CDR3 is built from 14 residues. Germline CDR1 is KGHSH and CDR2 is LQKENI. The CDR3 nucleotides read TGTGCCAGCTCACCACCTTTGGGGCAATACGGGCAGTACTTC. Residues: CASSPPLGQYGQYF.

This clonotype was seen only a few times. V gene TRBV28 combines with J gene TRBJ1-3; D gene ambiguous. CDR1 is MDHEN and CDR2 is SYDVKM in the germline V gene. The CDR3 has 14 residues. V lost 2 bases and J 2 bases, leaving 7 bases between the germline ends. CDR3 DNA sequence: TGTGCCAGCAGTTTACGCCCTCCTGGAAACACCATATATTTT. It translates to CASSLRPPGNTIYF. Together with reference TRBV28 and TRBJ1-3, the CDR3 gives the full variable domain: DVKVTQSSRYLVKRTGEKVFLECVQDMDHENMFWYRQDPGLGLRLIYFSYDVKMKEKGDIPEGYSVSREKKERFSLILESASTNQTSMYLCASSLRPPGNTIYFGEGSWLTVV.

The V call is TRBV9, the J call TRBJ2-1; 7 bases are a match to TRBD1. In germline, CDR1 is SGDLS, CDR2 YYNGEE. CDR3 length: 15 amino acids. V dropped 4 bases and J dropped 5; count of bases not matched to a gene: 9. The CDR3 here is CASSHDRASHNEQFF. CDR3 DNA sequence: TGTGCCAGCAGCCATGACAGGGCTTCGCACAATGAGCAGTTCTTC.

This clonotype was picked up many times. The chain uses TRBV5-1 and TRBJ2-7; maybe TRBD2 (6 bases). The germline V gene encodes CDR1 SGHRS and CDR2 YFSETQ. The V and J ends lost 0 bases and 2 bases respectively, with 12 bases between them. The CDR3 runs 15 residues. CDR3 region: CASSLEGGTPYEQYF. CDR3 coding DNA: TGCGCCAGCAGCTTGGAGGGCGGGACCCCCTACGAGCAGTACTTC.

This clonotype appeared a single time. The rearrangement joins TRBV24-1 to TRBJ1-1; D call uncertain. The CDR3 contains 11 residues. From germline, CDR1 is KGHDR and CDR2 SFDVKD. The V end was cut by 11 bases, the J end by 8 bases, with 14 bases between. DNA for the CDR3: TGTGCCATGACACGGCAGTGCGAAGCTTTCTTT. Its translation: CAMTRQCEAFF.

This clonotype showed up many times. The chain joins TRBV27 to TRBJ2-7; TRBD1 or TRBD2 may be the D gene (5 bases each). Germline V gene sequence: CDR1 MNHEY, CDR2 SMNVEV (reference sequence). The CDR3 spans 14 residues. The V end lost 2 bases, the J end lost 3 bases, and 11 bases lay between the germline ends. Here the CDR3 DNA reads TGTGCCAGCAGTTTAATCGGGGCGGGCTACGAGCAGTACTTC. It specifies CASSLIGAGYEQYF.

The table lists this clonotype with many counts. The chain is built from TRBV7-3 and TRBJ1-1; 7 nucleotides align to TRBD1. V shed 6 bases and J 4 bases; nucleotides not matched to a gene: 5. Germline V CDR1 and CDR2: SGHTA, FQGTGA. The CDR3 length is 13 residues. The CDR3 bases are TGTGCCAGCAGGACAGGGATGGGCACTGAAGCTTTCTTT. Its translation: CASRTGMGTEAFF.

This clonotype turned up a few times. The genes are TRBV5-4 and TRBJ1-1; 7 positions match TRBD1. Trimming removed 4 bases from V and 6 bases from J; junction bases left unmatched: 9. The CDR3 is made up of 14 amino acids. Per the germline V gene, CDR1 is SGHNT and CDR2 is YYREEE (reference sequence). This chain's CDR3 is CASSRQGGIAEAFF. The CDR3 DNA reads TGTGCCAGCAGCCGGCAGGGGGGGATCGCTGAAGCTTTCTTT.

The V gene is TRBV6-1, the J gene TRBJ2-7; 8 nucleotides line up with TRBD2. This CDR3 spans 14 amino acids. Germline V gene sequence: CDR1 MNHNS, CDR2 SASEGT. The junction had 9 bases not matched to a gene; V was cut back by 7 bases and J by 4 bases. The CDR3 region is CASKSSSGYYEQYF. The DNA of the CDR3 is TGTGCCAGCAAATCTTCTAGCGGGTATTACGAGCAGTACTTC.

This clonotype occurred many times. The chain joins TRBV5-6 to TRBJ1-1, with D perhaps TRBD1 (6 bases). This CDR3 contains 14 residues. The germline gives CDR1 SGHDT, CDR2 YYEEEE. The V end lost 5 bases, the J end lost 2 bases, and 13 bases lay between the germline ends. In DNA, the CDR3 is TGTGCCAGCAGGCGGACAGTTTCCAACACTGAAGCTTTCTTT. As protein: CASRRTVSNTEAFF.

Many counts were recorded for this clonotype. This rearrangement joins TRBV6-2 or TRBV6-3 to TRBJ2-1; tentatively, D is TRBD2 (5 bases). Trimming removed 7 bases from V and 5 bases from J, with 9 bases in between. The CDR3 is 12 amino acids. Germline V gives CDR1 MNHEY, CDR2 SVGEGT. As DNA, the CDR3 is TGTGCCAGCACACCGGGGAACAATGAGCAGTTCTTC. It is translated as CASTPGNNEQFF.

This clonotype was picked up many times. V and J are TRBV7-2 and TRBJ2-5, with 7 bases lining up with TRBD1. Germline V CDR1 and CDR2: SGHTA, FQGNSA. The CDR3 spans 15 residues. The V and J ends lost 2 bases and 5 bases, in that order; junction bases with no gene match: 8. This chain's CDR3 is CASSLLTGRWETQYF. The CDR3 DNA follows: TGTGCCAGCAGCTTATTGACAGGGAGATGGGAGACCCAGTACTTC.

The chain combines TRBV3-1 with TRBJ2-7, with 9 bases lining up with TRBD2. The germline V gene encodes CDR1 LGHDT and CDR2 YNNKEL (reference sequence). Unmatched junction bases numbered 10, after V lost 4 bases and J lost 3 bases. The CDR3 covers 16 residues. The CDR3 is CASSLGTSLTNYEQYF. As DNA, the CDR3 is TGTGCCAGCAGCCTCGGGACTAGCCTAACGAACTACGAGCAGTACTTC.

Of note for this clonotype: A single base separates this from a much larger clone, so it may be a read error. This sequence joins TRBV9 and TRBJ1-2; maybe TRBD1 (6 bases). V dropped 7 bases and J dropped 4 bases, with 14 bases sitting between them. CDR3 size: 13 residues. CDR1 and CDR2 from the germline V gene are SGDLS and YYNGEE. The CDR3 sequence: CASGISTGYGYTF. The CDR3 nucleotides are TGTGCCAGCGGCATTTCGACAGGCTATGGCTACACCTTC.

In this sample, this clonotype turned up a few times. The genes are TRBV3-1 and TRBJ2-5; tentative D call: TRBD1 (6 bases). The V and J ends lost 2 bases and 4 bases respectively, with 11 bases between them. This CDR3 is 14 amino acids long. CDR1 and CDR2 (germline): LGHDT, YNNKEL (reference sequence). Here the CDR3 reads CASSQFRGGETQYF. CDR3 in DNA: TGTGCCAGCAGCCAATTCAGGGGCGGAGAGACCCAGTACTTC.

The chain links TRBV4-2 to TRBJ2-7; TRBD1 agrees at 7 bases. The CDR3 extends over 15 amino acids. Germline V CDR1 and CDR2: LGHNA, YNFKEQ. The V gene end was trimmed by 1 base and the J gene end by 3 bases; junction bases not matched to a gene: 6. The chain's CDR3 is CASSQVRQGIYEQYF. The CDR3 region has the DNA TGTGCCAGCAGCCAAGTCAGACAGGGAATCTACGAGCAGTACTTC.

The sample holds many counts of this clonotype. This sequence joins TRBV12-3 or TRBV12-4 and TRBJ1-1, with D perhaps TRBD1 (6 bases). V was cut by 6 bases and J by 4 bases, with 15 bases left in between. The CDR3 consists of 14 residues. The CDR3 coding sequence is TGTGCCAGCAGCCCCAGGGGCGTAGGCACTGAAGCTTTCTTT. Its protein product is CASSPRGVGTEAFF.